A single T cell receptor beta chain is shown here with its context. No antigen is known for it. Base qualities are not recorded, but no much larger clone differs from it by a single base. Enrolling through a virtual design, the prospective study's participants ranged in age from roughly 18 to 89 years and lived across roughly 23 United States geographic areas. In the prospective study, participants were assigned to cohorts based on the clinical history participants reported in a screening survey and a study questionnaire. Mobile phlebotomists in the prospective study collected whole blood, serum and a nasopharyngeal or oropharyngeal swab from every participant. Over a roughly two-month period, participants in the prospective study had the option of providing additional blood draws and questionnaires. Before DNA extraction, blood samples from the prospective study were shipped at room temperature or frozen.

Trimming at the junction amounts to 3 bases on V and 2 bases on J, and the germline ends lie 8 bases apart. Including cysteine and phenylalanine, the CDR3 has 13 amino acids. The DNA shown is the 39-base CDR3, in frame from base 1. The germline V gene (reference sequence) provides CDR1 DFQATT and CDR2 SNEGSKA. TCRbeta CDR3 regions were amplified from genomic DNA using the immunoSEQ Assay, a bias-controlled multiplex PCR. The original pipeline was this. Nucleated cell counts per sample were estimated from amplification of reference gene primers within the assay. To quantify the absolute abundance of each unique TCRbeta CDR3 rearrangement, sequence reads were collapsed and filtered. For each sample, productive Simpson clonality was calculated as the square root of Simpson's diversity index across productive rearrangements. Sourced from immuneACCESS, this table was stored by TCRdb with only in-frame sequences that have V and J called. A share of the clones is absent; for the studies checked, an unresolved V gene accounts for under half, and the remainder has no known explanation. The DNA gave D and trimming, while V, J and clone size come from that table. Recorded for this sample are roughly 200,000 clones; roughly nine tenths of them occurred a single time. The ten largest make up 3.1% of the sample.

The sample comes from a study of blood T cell repertoires in COVID-19 (dated by TCRdb to about 2020). About the full investigation: Recovered participants in ImmuneRACE Cohort 3 were defined by two consecutive negative NP/OP PCR tests, clearance by a healthcare professional, or resolution of symptoms. The collaborator samples originated in the United States, Italy and Spain and spanned the acute and convalescent phases of COVID-19. The prospective study material was composed of cDNA or gDNA derived from T cells, B-cell-depleted T cells, or PBMCs. Deeply sampled blood TCRbeta repertoires from subjects exposed to, actively infected with, or recovered from COVID-19 were included in the dataset. The repertoires were made available in a free public database intended to serve as a resource for research on the immune response to SARS-CoV-2. Samples were obtained from the ongoing ImmuneRACE study (first 160 participants) and from 1,200 or so subjects provided by 6 global collaborators. A de-identified subject ID, COVID-19 status, age in years and sex were almost always included in the sample metadata. Where available, HLA class I and class II types were taken from metadata supplied by the sample provider and were not determined by assay-based typing.

What the research found in general, with its limitations: How much clinical and demographic metadata was included differed by source and by participant, and the metadata was provided uncurated.

The sequenced sample was PBMCs or T cells enriched from blood (not recorded which). The sequence derives from a woman in her forties or fifties in a cohort exposed to, infected with or recovered from COVID-19 (not recorded which). The chain employs TRBV20-1 and TRBJ1-5, with the D gene call left open. This receptor has the CDR3 CSASGSGNQPQHF. DNA sequence: TGCAGTGCTAGTGGGTCGGGCAATCAGCCCCAGCATTTT.